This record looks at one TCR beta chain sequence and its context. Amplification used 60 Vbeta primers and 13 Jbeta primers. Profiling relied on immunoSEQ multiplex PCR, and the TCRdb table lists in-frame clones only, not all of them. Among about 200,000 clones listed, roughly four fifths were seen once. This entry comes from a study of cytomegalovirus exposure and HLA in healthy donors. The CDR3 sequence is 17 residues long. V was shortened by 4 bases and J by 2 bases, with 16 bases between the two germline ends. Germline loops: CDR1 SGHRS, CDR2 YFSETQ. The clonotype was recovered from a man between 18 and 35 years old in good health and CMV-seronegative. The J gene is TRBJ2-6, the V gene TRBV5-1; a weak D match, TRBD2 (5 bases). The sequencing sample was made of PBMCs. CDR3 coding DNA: TGCGCCAGCAGCCCTCGAACAACGGGGACTGGGGCCAACGTCCTGACTTTC. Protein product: CASSPRTTGTGANVLTF.